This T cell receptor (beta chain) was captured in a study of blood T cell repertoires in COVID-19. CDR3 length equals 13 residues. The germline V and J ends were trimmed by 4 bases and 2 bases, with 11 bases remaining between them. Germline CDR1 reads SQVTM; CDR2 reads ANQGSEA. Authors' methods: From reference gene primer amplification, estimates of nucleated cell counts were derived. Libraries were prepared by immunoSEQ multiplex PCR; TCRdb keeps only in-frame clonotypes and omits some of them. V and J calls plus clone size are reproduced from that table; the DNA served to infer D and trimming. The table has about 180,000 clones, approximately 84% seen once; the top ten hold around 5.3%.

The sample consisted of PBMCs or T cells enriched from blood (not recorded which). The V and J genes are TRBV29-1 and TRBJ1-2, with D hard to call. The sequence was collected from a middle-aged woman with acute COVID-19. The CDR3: CSVAHSQNYGYTF. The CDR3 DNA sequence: TGCAGCGTTGCCCATAGCCAAAACTATGGCTACACCTTC.